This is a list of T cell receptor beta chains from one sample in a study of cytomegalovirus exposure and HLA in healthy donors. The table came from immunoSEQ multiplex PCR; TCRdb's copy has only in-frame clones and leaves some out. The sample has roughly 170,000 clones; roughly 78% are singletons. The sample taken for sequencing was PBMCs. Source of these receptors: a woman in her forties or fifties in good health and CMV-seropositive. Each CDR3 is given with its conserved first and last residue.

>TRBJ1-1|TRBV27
CASSLSWRADTEAFF
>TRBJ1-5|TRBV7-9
CASSPDSFNQPQHF
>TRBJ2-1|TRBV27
CASGTLLGGRDEQFF
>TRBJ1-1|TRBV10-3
CAIRRQGDPEAFF
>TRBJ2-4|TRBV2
CASSEAGRGDIQYF
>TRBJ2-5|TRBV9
CASSVGGLQETQYF
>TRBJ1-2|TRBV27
CASSSTGWYGYTF
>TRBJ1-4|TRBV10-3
CAIKNSIDEKLFF
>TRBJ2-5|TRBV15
CATSSATSGLETQYF
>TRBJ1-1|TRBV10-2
CASSLISLNTEAFF
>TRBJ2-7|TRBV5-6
CASSLGLASHEQYF
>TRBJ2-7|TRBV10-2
CASRHAGTGDYEQYF
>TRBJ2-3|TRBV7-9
CSSSLGASGVLSTDTQYF
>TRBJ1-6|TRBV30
CAWDIVYGTGGNSPLHF
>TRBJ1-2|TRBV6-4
CASTQDTYYGYTF
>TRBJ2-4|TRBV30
CAWSADSLAKNIQYF
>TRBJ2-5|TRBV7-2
CASTMVGRETQYF
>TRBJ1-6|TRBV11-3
CASSQDRNSPLHF
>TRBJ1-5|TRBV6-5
CASSSDREGSNQPQHF
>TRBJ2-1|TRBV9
CASSVARAGGTGDEQFF
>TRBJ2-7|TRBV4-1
CASSQGWGGISHEQYF
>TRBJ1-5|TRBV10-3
CAISESQGNQPQHF
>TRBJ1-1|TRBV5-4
CASSFSGGTEAFF
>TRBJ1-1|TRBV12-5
CASGPGQGNTEAFF
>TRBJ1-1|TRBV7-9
CASSLAGAANTEAFF
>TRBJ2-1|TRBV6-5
CASSRTSGAYNEQFF
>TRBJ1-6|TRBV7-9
CASSLRSLSSYNSPLHF
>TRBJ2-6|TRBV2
CASSQTGFAGANVLTF
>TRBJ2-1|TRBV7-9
CASPPSGGVSYNEQFF
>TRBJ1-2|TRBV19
CASSISYGRDGYTF
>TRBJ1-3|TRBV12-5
CASGLGTGEQDTIYF
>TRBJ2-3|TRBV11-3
CASSLTDTQYF
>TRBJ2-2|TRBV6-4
CASSDSTGGDTGELFF
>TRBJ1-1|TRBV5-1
CASSIQGNTEAFF
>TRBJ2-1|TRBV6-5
CASSYLPRGGNEQFF
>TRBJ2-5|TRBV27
CASSLGQGAWTQYF
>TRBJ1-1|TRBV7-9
CSSSLRSDRATEAFF
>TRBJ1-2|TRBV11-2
CASSVGQGVHGYTF
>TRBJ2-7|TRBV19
CASTETGSYEQYF
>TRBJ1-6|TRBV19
CASSDGGGSPLHF
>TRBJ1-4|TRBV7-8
CASSSAGTGPEKLFF
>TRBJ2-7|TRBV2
CASRRGYEQYF
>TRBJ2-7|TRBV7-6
CASSSARGLGSEQYF
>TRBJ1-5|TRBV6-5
CASTADRPSNQPQHF
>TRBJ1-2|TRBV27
CASKVAGNYGYTF
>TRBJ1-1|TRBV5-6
CASSSGSGLHTEAFF
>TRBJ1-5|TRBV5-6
CASSLKGGWGNQPQHF
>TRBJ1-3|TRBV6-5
CASSRTGAPGNTIYF
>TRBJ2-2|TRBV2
CASSPRGTATGELFF